What follows are 29 T cell receptor beta chains derived from one specimen sequenced in a study of cytomegalovirus exposure and HLA in healthy donors. PCR primers comprised 60 Vbeta and 13 Jbeta primers. Profiled with immunoSEQ multiplex PCR; TCRdb holds only in-frame clones, not every one. The table includes 140,000 or so clones, over 75% detected once. Sequencing input: PBMCs. All receptors come from a woman in her twenties or thirties in good health and CMV-seronegative.

J is TRBJ1-1 and V is TRBV6-6; D is possibly TRBD1 (6 bases). There are 14 residues in the CDR3. The V gene lost 5 bases and the J gene lost 1 base, with 11 bases spanning the gap. Germline V gene data show CDR1 as MNHNY and CDR2 as SVGAGI (reference sequence). CDR3 sequence: CASSLGHQNTEAFF. DNA of the CDR3: TGTGCCAGCAGTCTGGGACACCAGAACACTGAAGCTTTCTTT.

In the case of this clone: Other DNA sequences in this sample translate to the same CDR3. The rearrangement uses TRBV7-9 and TRBJ1-1, with unresolved D. The length of the CDR3 is 13 residues. V gave up 5 bases and J gave up 3 bases, with 10 bases separating them. Germline lookup yields CDR1 SEHNR and CDR2 FQNEAQ (reference sequence). CDR3 residues: CASSLIQDTEAFF. Here the CDR3 DNA reads TGTGCCAGCAGCCTGATCCAGGACACTGAAGCTTTCTTT.

The V and J genes are TRBV2 and TRBJ1-1, with unresolved D. The V and J ends lost 5 bases and 2 bases respectively, with 12 bases between them. Germline V lookup: CDR1 SNHLY, CDR2 FYNNEI. The CDR3 sequence is 14 residues long. The CDR3 DNA reads TGTGCCAGCAGTTCATGGACGGGAAACACTGAAGCTTTCTTT. Amino acid sequence: CASSSWTGNTEAFF. Full variable domain (outside the CDR3, taken from reference TRBV2 and TRBJ1-1): EPEVTQTPSHQVTQMGQEVILRCVPISNHLYFYWYRQILGQKVEFLVSFYNNEISEKSEIFDDQFSVERPDGSNFTLKIRSTKLEDSAMYFCASSSWTGNTEAFFGQGTRLTVV.

The chain recombines TRBV29-1 with TRBJ2-6; D gene ambiguous. In germline, CDR1 is SQVTM, CDR2 ANQGSEA. The CDR3 covers 14 residues. V dropped 4 bases and J dropped 2 bases, with 9 bases sitting between them. The CDR3 reads CSVAVIAGANVLTF. CDR3 nucleotide sequence: TGCAGCGTTGCTGTTATAGCTGGGGCCAACGTCCTGACTTTC.

This chain joins TRBV19 and TRBJ1-5, with TRBD1 as a possible D gene (5 bases). This CDR3 has 15 residues. V was cut by 7 bases and J by 0 bases, with 13 bases left in between. Germline V gives CDR1 LNHDA, CDR2 SQIVND (reference sequence). The CDR3 sequence: CASIDRTYSNQPQHF. The CDR3 DNA is TGTGCCAGTATTGATAGGACATATAGCAATCAGCCCCAGCATTTT.

The V call is TRBV6-5, the J call TRBJ2-1; 13 bases line up with TRBD2. The CDR3 spans 15 residues. Trimming cost V 6 bases and J 2 bases; bases outside gene matches: 1. Germline CDR1 reads MNHEY; CDR2 reads SVGAGI. CDR3 protein: CASRTSGGAYNEQFF. DNA of the CDR3: TGTGCCAGCAGAACTAGCGGGGGGGCCTACAATGAGCAGTTCTTC.

This chain connects TRBV14 to TRBJ1-2; D perhaps matches TRBD1 (5 bases). The CDR3 runs to 16 residues. The V end was cut by 4 bases, the J end by 3 bases, with 18 bases between. From germline, CDR1 is SGHDN and CDR2 FVKESK. CDR3 sequence reads: CASSRSGEVRDYGYTF. The CDR3 DNA follows: TGTGCCAGCAGCCGATCGGGGGAAGTCAGGGACTATGGCTACACCTTC.

The V and J genes are TRBV15 and TRBJ1-2, with D uncertain. The V end lost 0 bases, the J end lost 7 bases, and 12 bases lay between the germline ends. Germline CDR1 is LNHNV and CDR2 is YYDKDF (reference sequence). The CDR3 is made up of 14 amino acids. The CDR3 is CATSRDGGPTGYTF. CDR3 DNA sequence: TGTGCCACCAGCAGAGATGGAGGCCCTACTGGCTACACCTTC.

This clone was picked up a small number of times. This sequence joins TRBV6-5 and TRBJ1-1; 9 bases agree with TRBD1. The germline gives CDR1 MNHEY, CDR2 SVGAGI. Trimming removed 5 bases from V and 6 bases from J; junction bases left unmatched: 10. The CDR3 is made up of 15 amino acids. The CDR3 reads CASSHATGGPAEAFF. The CDR3 region has the DNA TGTGCCAGCAGTCATGCTACAGGGGGCCCGGCTGAAGCTTTCTTT.

The chain uses TRBV11-2 and TRBJ1-2, with 7 bases aligning to TRBD1. This CDR3 region has 15 residues. The germline CDR1 and CDR2 sequences are SGHAT and FQNNGV. V dropped 5 bases and J dropped 4; count of bases not matched to a gene: 10. As DNA, the CDR3 is TGTGCCAGCAGCGAATGGGAAGGGACAGCCTATGGCTACACCTTC. Translated: CASSEWEGTAYGYTF.

The rearrangement links TRBV5-1 to TRBJ2-2; perhaps TRBD1 as D (6 bases). Trimming took off 4 bases at V and 4 bases at J, with 8 bases between the two ends. The CDR3 runs to 13 residues. CDR1 and CDR2 from the germline V gene are SGHRS and YFSETQ. CDR3 sequence: CASSPGATGELFF. Here the CDR3 DNA reads TGCGCCAGCAGCCCAGGGGCCACCGGGGAGCTGTTTTTT.

This clone has only one observation. The chain couples TRBV27 to TRBJ2-7; D is unclear. Deletions cut 2 bases from V and 0 bases from J, with 17 bases between. The CDR3 loop spans 17 amino acids. The germline gives CDR1 MNHEY, CDR2 SMNVEV (reference sequence). The CDR3 region has the DNA TGTGCCAGCAGTTTAAGCTTCACTCCGGGTAGCTCCTACGAGCAGTACTTC. As protein: CASSLSFTPGSSYEQYF.

V usage is TRBV7-9 and J usage is TRBJ1-6; D may be TRBD1 (6 bases). V gave up 1 base and J gave up 7 bases, with 8 bases separating them. CDR3 size: 14 residues. Germline V CDR1 and CDR2: SEHNR, FQNEAQ (reference sequence). The CDR3 nucleotides are TGTGCCAGCAGCTTAGGGACAGCCAATTCACCCCTCCACTTT. It specifies CASSLGTANSPLHF.

This chain joins TRBV30 and TRBJ1-1, with D uncertain. V was cut by 3 bases and J by 1 base, with 9 bases left in between. Germline V gene lookup returns CDR1 GTSNPN and CDR2 SVGIG (reference sequence). CDR3 length equals 13 residues. CDR3 in amino acids: CAWSDNPNTEAFF. As DNA, the CDR3 is TGTGCCTGGAGCGACAATCCGAACACTGAAGCTTTCTTT.

This clone appeared a few times. The rearrangement links TRBV11-3 to TRBJ2-3; 9 positions match TRBD2. In germline, CDR1 is SGHNT, CDR2 YENEEA. J gave up 1 base and V 0 bases, and 5 bases lay outside the gene matches. The CDR3 has 17 amino acids. The CDR3, as DNA: TGTGCCAGCAGCTTAGATGCCTCTAGCGGGGGCACAGATACGCAGTATTTT. This translates into CASSLDASSGGTDTQYF.

The V call is TRBV9, the J call TRBJ1-1; 8 bases agree with TRBD1. Germline lookup yields CDR1 SGDLS and CDR2 YYNGEE. J was trimmed by 1 base and V by 0 bases; bases with no gene match: 2. The CDR3 loop spans 15 amino acids. CDR3 in DNA: TGTGCCAGCAGCGTAGGGGGGACAGGGAACACTGAAGCTTTCTTT. It translates to CASSVGGTGNTEAFF.

The rearrangement links TRBV6-1 to TRBJ1-4; TRBD1 matches 10 bases. The V gene's germline CDR1 is MNHNS and CDR2 SASEGT. The trim removed 2 bases at V and 7 bases at J, leaving 4 bases unmatched. The CDR3 is 15 amino acids. The CDR3 protein is CASSERTGGFEKLFF. The CDR3 DNA is TGTGCCAGCAGTGAAAGGACAGGGGGTTTTGAAAAACTGTTTTTT.

J is TRBJ1-6 and V is TRBV5-5; no clear D. This CDR3 is 15 amino acids long. The V and J ends lost 5 bases and 4 bases respectively, with 13 bases between them. Germline V gene sequence: CDR1 SGHKS, CDR2 YYEKEE (reference sequence). The CDR3 coding sequence is TGTGCCAGCAGTGGGCAAAGAGGGTATAATTCACCCCTCCACTTT. Residues: CASSGQRGYNSPLHF.

J is TRBJ2-7 and V is TRBV18; TRBD1 might be the D (6 bases). Trimming cost V 1 base and J 2 bases, with 9 bases left between them. Germline V gene lookup returns CDR1 KGHSH and CDR2 LQKENI. The length of the CDR3 is 14 residues. CDR3 residues: CASSPQGQTYEQYF. In DNA, the CDR3 is TGTGCCAGCTCACCACAGGGACAAACCTACGAGCAGTACTTC.

The gene calls are TRBV27 and TRBJ2-7; 9 bases line up with TRBD1. Germline loops: CDR1 MNHEY, CDR2 SMNVEV (reference sequence). The V and J ends lost 2 bases and 1 base, in that order; junction bases with no gene match: 6. The CDR3 is 16 amino acids. This CDR3 is CASSLVGQGLSYEQYF. DNA for the CDR3: TGTGCCAGCAGTTTAGTGGGACAGGGACTATCCTACGAGCAGTACTTC.

The rearrangement joins TRBV5-4 to TRBJ1-6; D unresolved. The V gene lost 4 bases and the J gene lost 0 bases, with 17 bases spanning the gap. Germline V gene sequence: CDR1 SGHNT, CDR2 YYREEE (reference sequence). The CDR3 is 18 residues long. CDR3 loop: CASSPGGQSSSYNSPLHF. Here the CDR3 DNA reads TGTGCCAGCAGCCCAGGTGGGCAGTCGAGCTCCTATAATTCACCCCTCCACTTT.

The chain recombines TRBV27 with TRBJ2-7; 7 nucleotides align to TRBD1. Looked up from germline, CDR1 is MNHEY and CDR2 is SMNVEV (reference sequence). The CDR3 is made up of 14 amino acids. V gave up 5 bases and J gave up 5 bases; unmatched junction bases: 9. CDR3 DNA sequence: TGTGCCAGCAGTCTTAGGGGGCCCTTCGACGAGCAGTACTTC. It codes for CASSLRGPFDEQYF.

On this clone itself: Other nucleotide sequences from this sample produce the same CDR3. The V and J genes are TRBV19 and TRBJ1-2, with 8 bases lining up with TRBD1. This CDR3 comprises 11 residues. V trimming: 6 bases; J trimming: 6 bases; junction bases outside the gene matches: 0. CDR1 LNHDA and CDR2 SQIVND come from the germline V gene (reference sequence). For the CDR3, the DNA is TGTGCCAGTAGACAGGGGGATGGCTACACCTTC. Protein: CASRQGDGYTF.

This clone was seen only a few times. V usage is TRBV15 and J usage is TRBJ1-1; unclear D gene. V was pared by 4 bases and J by 1 base, with 10 bases between. The CDR3 has 14 residues. The germline V gene encodes CDR1 LNHNV and CDR2 YYDKDF (reference sequence). This chain's CDR3 is CATSTVRGNTEAFF. CDR3 nucleotides: TGTGCCACCAGCACCGTTCGGGGGAACACTGAAGCTTTCTTT. The full variable domain, completed using reference TRBV15 and TRBJ1-1, is DAMVIQNPRYQVTQFGKPVTLSCSQTLNHNVMYWYQQKSSQAPKLLFHYYDKDFNNEADTPDNFQSRRPNTSFCFLDIRSPGLGDTAMYLCATSTVRGNTEAFFGQGTRLTVV.

Only one count was recorded for this clone. V and J are TRBV27 and TRBJ2-1, with 8 nucleotides matching TRBD2. This CDR3 is 14 amino acids long. The junction had 5 bases not matched to a gene; V was cut back by 7 bases and J by 3 bases. Germline-derived CDR1 and CDR2 are MNHEY and SMNVEV (reference sequence). In DNA, the CDR3 is TGTGCCAGCAATCGGGGGGGTTTCTACAATGAGCAGTTCTTC. Encoded protein: CASNRGGFYNEQFF.

This chain links TRBV27 with TRBJ1-2; TRBD1 is a possible D gene (5 bases). CDR3 length: 15 amino acids. With 4 bases removed from V and 0 bases from J, the gap between germline ends came to 12 bases. CDR1 MNHEY and CDR2 SMNVEV come from the germline V gene (reference sequence). Here the CDR3 reads CASSSRQPSNYGYTF. In DNA, the CDR3 is TGTGCCAGCAGTTCCCGACAGCCTTCTAACTATGGCTACACCTTC.

This clone has just a few counts. The CDR3 DNA follows: TGTGCCAGCGGGGAGGGTTTGAACACTGAAGCTTTCTTT. This codes for CASGEGLNTEAFF. The rearrangement joins TRBV11-3 to TRBJ1-1; D gene uncertain. CDR3 length equals 13 residues. Trimming removed 8 bases at V and 0 bases at J, with 10 bases between. Germline CDR1 is SGHNT and CDR2 is YENEEA.

The chain uses TRBV9 and TRBJ1-1; 7 bases agree with TRBD1. Germline V CDR1 and CDR2: SGDLS, YYNGEE. J gave up 1 base and V 3 bases, and 0 bases lay outside the gene matches. The CDR3 has 13 amino acids. The CDR3 loop reads CASSDRGNTEAFF. The CDR3 DNA reads TGTGCCAGCAGCGACAGGGGGAACACTGAAGCTTTCTTT.

V and J are TRBV2 and TRBJ1-2, with D tentatively TRBD1 (6 bases). Between the trimmed V and J ends, which lost 5 bases and 2 bases, there was a span of 9 bases. Germline CDR1 is SNHLY and CDR2 is FYNNEI. The CDR3 runs to 13 residues. This CDR3 reads CASSSDSNYGYTF. The CDR3 DNA reads TGTGCCAGCAGTTCGGACAGCAACTATGGCTACACCTTC. Full variable domain (outside the CDR3, taken from reference TRBV2 and TRBJ1-2): EPEVTQTPSHQVTQMGQEVILRCVPISNHLYFYWYRQILGQKVEFLVSFYNNEISEKSEIFDDQFSVERPDGSNFTLKIRSTKLEDSAMYFCASSSDSNYGYTFGSGTRLTVV.